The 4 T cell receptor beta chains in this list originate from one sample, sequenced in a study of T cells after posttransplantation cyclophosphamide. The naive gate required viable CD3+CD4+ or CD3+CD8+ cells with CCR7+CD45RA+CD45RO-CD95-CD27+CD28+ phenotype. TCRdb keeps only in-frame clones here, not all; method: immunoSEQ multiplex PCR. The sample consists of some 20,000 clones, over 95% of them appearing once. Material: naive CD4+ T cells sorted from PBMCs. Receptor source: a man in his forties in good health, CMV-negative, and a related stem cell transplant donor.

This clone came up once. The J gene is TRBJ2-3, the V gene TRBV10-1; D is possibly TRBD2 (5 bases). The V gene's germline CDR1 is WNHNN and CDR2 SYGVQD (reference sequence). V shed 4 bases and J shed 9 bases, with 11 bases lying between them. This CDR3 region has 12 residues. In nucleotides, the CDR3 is TGCGCCAGCAGTGTGGCACTAGGGACGCAGTATTTT. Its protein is CASSVALGTQYF.

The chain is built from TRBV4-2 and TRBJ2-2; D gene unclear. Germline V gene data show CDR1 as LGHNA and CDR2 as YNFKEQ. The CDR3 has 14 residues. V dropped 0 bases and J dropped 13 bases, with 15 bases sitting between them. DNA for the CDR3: TGTGCCAGCAGCCAAGATACTTCCCCGTCTGTGCTGTTTTTT. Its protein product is CASSQDTSPSVLFF.

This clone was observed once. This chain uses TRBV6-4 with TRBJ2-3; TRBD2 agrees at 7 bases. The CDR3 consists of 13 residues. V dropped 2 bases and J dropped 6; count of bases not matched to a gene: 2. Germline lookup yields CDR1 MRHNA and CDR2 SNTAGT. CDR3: CASSDLGGDTQYF. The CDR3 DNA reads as TGTGCCAGCAGTGACCTCGGGGGGGATACGCAGTATTTT.

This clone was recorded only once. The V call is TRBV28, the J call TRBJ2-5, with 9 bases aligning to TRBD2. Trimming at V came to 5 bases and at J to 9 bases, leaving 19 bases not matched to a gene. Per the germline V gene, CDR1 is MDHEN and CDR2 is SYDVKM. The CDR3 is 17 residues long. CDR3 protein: CASSPPRVAGDIGAQYF. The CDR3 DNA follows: TGTGCCAGCAGTCCCCCAAGGGTAGCGGGAGATATTGGGGCCCAGTACTTC.